Following are 19 T cell receptor beta chains from one sample sequenced in a study of cytomegalovirus exposure and HLA in healthy donors (dated by TCRdb to about 2017). Library preparation employed the immunoSEQ multiplex PCR assay. A mixture of 60 forward primers for TCR Vbeta segments and 13 reverse primers for TCR Jbeta segments was used in the multiplex PCR. The immuneACCESS repertoire file appears here via TCRdb, limited to in-frame rearrangements. These files lack a portion of the clones; in checked studies, under half of the deficit traces to unresolved V genes, and the cause of the others is not known. Within this sample are 100,000 to 150,000 clones, with roughly 85% of them counted one time only. 1.2% of the sample goes to the ten largest clones. Input material: PBMCs. Receptors were obtained from a boy younger than 18 in good health and CMV-seronegative.

The rearrangement links TRBV30 to TRBJ1-2, with no clear D. The CDR3 consists of 12 residues. CDR1 is GTSNPN and CDR2 is SVGIG in the germline V gene (reference sequence). Trimming cost V 3 bases and J 9 bases, with 14 bases left between them. In DNA, the CDR3 is TGTGCCTGGAGCCCCCGGGTGGCGCGCTACACCTTC. Translated: CAWSPRVARYTF.

This chain links TRBV4-2 with TRBJ2-5; TRBD2 might be the D (5 bases). The V gene lost 0 bases and the J gene lost 5 bases, with 19 bases spanning the gap. This CDR3 contains 17 residues. Germline CDR1 reads LGHNA; CDR2 reads YNFKEQ. In nucleotides, the CDR3 is TGTGCCAGCAGCCAAGAGCTTAGTGACTACGGGCGGGAGACCCAGTACTTC. It codes for CASSQELSDYGRETQYF.

The chain couples TRBV4-1 to TRBJ2-7; no definite D call. The CDR3 has 14 residues. Germline V gene lookup returns CDR1 MGHRA and CDR2 YSYEKL. Trimming took off 1 base at V and 1 base at J, with 8 bases between the two ends. The CDR3 here is CASSQVIASYEQYF. The CDR3 coding sequence is TGCGCCAGCAGCCAAGTAATCGCGTCCTACGAGCAGTACTTC.

The chain employs TRBV11-2 and TRBJ2-7, with 8 bases fitting TRBD1. Unmatched junction bases numbered 6, after V lost 4 bases and J lost 4 bases. Germline lookup yields CDR1 SGHAT and CDR2 FQNNGV. The CDR3 length is 14 residues. The CDR3 spells CASSYGQGSYEQYF. The CDR3 nucleotides are TGTGCCAGCAGCTACGGACAGGGTTCATACGAGCAGTACTTC.

The chain has TRBV2 and TRBJ1-5; 7 bases map to TRBD1. Losses at the gene ends were 7 bases for V and 1 base for J; bases not matched to a gene: 7. CDR1 is SNHLY, CDR2 FYNNEI, per germline. This CDR3 region has 15 residues. The CDR3 DNA reads TGTGCCAGCACGAACGACAGGGCGAGCAATCAGCCCCAGCATTTT. As protein: CASTNDRASNQPQHF.

The V and J genes are TRBV5-6 and TRBJ2-5; tentative D call: TRBD1 (5 bases). Germline values: CDR1 SGHDT, CDR2 YYEEEE. The CDR3 runs 14 residues. With 0 bases removed from V and 2 bases from J, the gap between germline ends came to 8 bases. CDR3 in DNA: TGTGCCAGCAGCTTGGTTAGGGGACAAGAGACCCAGTACTTC. This codes for CASSLVRGQETQYF.

This rearrangement joins TRBV27 to TRBJ1-2; D unresolved. Per germline, CDR1 MNHEY and CDR2 SMNVEV (reference sequence). Trimming pared 8 bases from V and 0 bases from J, leaving 10 bases between. The CDR3 loop spans 13 amino acids. CDR3 region: CASGHSSNYGYTF. The CDR3 DNA sequence: TGTGCCAGCGGCCACAGTTCTAACTATGGCTACACCTTC.

This clone was counted a few times. This chain uses TRBV4-1 with TRBJ1-1; unclear D gene. Trimming removed 0 bases at V and 4 bases at J, with 12 bases between. CDR1 is MGHRA and CDR2 is YSYEKL in the germline V gene. CDR3 length: 15 amino acids. The CDR3 nucleotides are TGCGCCAGCAGCCAAGATGTCGGGGAGGGCACTGAAGCTTTCTTT. This codes for CASSQDVGEGTEAFF.

This clone has a single count. J is TRBJ1-1 and V is TRBV4-1; perhaps TRBD1 as D (5 bases). Germline values: CDR1 MGHRA, CDR2 YSYEKL. There are 13 residues in the CDR3. Between the trimmed V and J ends, which lost 6 bases and 3 bases, there was a span of 11 bases. CDR3 bases: TGCGCCAGCAGACCACAGGATTACACTGAAGCTTTCTTT. This codes for CASRPQDYTEAFF.

This clone was recorded only once. The rearrangement links TRBV29-1 to TRBJ2-7; D gene uncertain. The V end was cut by 5 bases, the J end by 4 bases, with 9 bases between. Germline V gives CDR1 SQVTM, CDR2 ANQGSEA. The CDR3 covers 11 residues. CDR3 nucleotide sequence: TGCAGCGTTCGTCTCGGTTACGAGCAGTACTTC. It is translated as CSVRLGYEQYF.

This chain connects TRBV5-1 to TRBJ1-2; 9 bases are a match to TRBD1. Trimming took 1 base from V and 6 from J; bases not matched to a gene: 7. Germline lookup yields CDR1 SGHRS and CDR2 YFSETQ. There are 15 residues in the CDR3. The CDR3 nucleotides are TGCGCCAGCAGCTTGTTCCCCGACAGGGGGGATGGCTACACCTTC. It specifies CASSLFPDRGDGYTF.

The chain combines TRBV5-6 with TRBJ2-1; 11 bases are a match to TRBD2. V was clipped by 5 bases and J by 3 bases; unmatched bases: 4. In germline, CDR1 is SGHDT, CDR2 YYEEEE. CDR3 length equals 15 residues. The CDR3 reads CASSPGTSGYNEQFF. CDR3 sequence (DNA): TGTGCCAGCAGTCCAGGGACTAGCGGCTACAATGAGCAGTTCTTC. Together with reference TRBV5-6 and TRBJ2-1, the CDR3 gives the full variable domain: DAGVTQSPTHLIKTRGQQVTLRCSPKSGHDTVSWYQQALGQGPQFIFQYYEEEERQRGNFPDRFSGHQFPNYSSELNVNALLLGDSALYLCASSPGTSGYNEQFFGPGTRLTVL.

The chain is built from TRBV10-3 and TRBJ1-1; D ambiguous. This CDR3 comprises 13 residues. Trimming left V 7 bases short and J 6 bases short, with 15 bases between. Germline-derived CDR1 and CDR2 are ENHRY and SYGVKD. CDR3 loop: CAITSGLGSEAFF. The CDR3 region has the DNA TGTGCCATCACGAGCGGACTTGGCTCTGAAGCTTTCTTT.

This clone was observed a handful of times. The rearrangement joins TRBV5-3 to TRBJ1-4; D is uncertain. TRBV5-3 belongs to the ORF category, with a function that is uncertain. Trimming cost V 5 bases and J 8 bases, with 10 bases left between them. This CDR3 region has 12 residues. CDR3 region: CARRPSREKLFF. The CDR3 nucleotides are TGTGCCAGAAGACCCAGTCGCGAAAAACTGTTTTTT.

Of note for this clone: The sample carries other DNA sequences with the same CDR3. This chain joins TRBV5-6 and TRBJ2-1, with D possibly being TRBD1 (5 bases). Germline values: CDR1 SGHDT, CDR2 YYEEEE. The V and J ends lost 3 bases and 7 bases respectively, with 8 bases between them. The length of the CDR3 is 12 residues. The CDR3 is CASSSQGNEQFF. The CDR3 DNA reads as TGTGCCAGCAGCTCCCAGGGAAATGAGCAGTTCTTC.

The V gene is TRBV6-1, the J gene TRBJ2-1, with 12 bases fitting TRBD2. Germline values: CDR1 MNHNS, CDR2 SASEGT. This CDR3 has 14 residues. J lost 10 bases, V lost 5 bases, and 6 bases had no gene match. The CDR3 coding sequence is TGTGCCAGCAGTCCTCTAGCGGGAGGGTGGGAGCAGTTCTTC. It translates to CASSPLAGGWEQFF.

CDR3 sequence (DNA): TGTGCCAGCAGCGTATCGCCAGGGGGCAGTGATCAAGAGACCCAGTACTTC. Protein sequence: CASSVSPGGSDQETQYF. V gene TRBV9 combines with J gene TRBJ2-5; 8 positions agree with TRBD1. The germline CDR1 and CDR2 sequences are SGDLS and YYNGEE. J lost 2 bases, V lost 1 base, and 10 bases had no gene match. The length of the CDR3 is 17 residues.

CDR3 DNA: TGTGCCAGCAGCTTACAGACCGGCTTCGGGGGGACCGGGGAGCTGTTTTTT. Translating gives CASSLQTGFGGTGELFF. The chain combines TRBV4-2 with TRBJ2-2; 7 bases map to TRBD2. Germline V CDR1 and CDR2: LGHNA, YNFKEQ. V was pared by 5 bases and J by 5 bases, with 14 bases of the junction left unmatched. This CDR3 is 17 amino acids long.

This sequence joins TRBV5-4 and TRBJ2-7; 7 bases fit TRBD2. The CDR3 is 15 residues long. V shed 5 bases, J shed 0 bases, and the junction held 8 bases outside the gene matches. Germline CDR1 and CDR2: SGHNT and YYREEE (reference sequence). CDR3 DNA: TGTGCCAGCAGGTCCGGGACTACGAGCTCCTACGAGCAGTACTTC. Translated: CASRSGTTSSYEQYF. Together with reference TRBV5-4 and TRBJ2-7, the CDR3 gives the full variable domain: ETGVTQSPTHLIKTRGQQVTLRCSSQSGHNTVSWYQQALGQGPQFIFQYYREEENGRGNFPPRFSGLQFPNYSSELNVNALELDDSALYLCASRSGTTSSYEQYFGPGTRLTVT.